This T cell receptor beta chain was captured by sequencing in a study of shared clonotypes between healthy human individuals. Study background: Three plates each covered CD4 naive and memory; CD8 naive two, CD8 memory one.

General study findings and limits: Rarefaction analysis demonstrated incomplete sorted-subset sequencing notwithstanding large depth. A reduction in generation probabilities was seen for non-shared clonotypes relative to those shared by all four donors.

Sequencing used immunoSEQ multiplex PCR; TCRdb keeps in-frame clones, though not all of them. Among millions of clones listed, about 93% were seen once. CD8 cells classed as naive were CD45RO-negative and positively selected for CCR7, excluding terminally differentiated effector memory CD45RA+ cells. CDR1 is MNHEY and CDR2 is SVGAGI in the germline V gene. V shed 2 bases, J shed 4 bases, and the junction held 5 bases outside the gene matches. The CDR3 spans 15 residues. Regarding this clone: Its antigen remains unidentified.

The specimen sequenced was naive CD8+ T cells from PBMCs. The receptor's source is a young man in good health. Some clones in this sample may be carry-over from other donors' samples. J is TRBJ2-3 and V is TRBV6-5; 8 nucleotides match TRBD2. This chain's CDR3 is CASSYSGSDPDTQYF. CDR3 nucleotide sequence: TGTGCCAGCAGTTACAGCGGGAGTGATCCAGATACGCAGTATTTT.